This TCR beta chain derives from a study of T cell responses to AZD1222 COVID-19 vaccine. Profiling relied on immunoSEQ multiplex PCR, and the TCRdb table lists in-frame clones only, not all of them. The sample has fewer than 150,000 clones, 80% to 90% seen once; the top ten hold around 8%. The germline V gene encodes CDR1 SQVTM and CDR2 ANQGSEA. V lost 5 bases and J 4 bases, leaving 13 bases between the germline ends. The CDR3 covers 13 residues. This chain joins TRBV29-1 and TRBJ2-3; D perhaps matches TRBD2 (6 bases). The source is an adult in good health. The source material was peripheral blood, sampled on day 0 of AZD1222 vaccination. CDR3 in DNA: TGCAGCGTTCGGAGGGTATCCCCAGATACGCAGTATTTT. It translates to CSVRRVSPDTQYF.